The clone carrying this T cell receptor beta chain has a count of ten or more. An expansion of CD8+CD57+ cells by flow cytometry had been shown in patients chosen for sequencing. These data come from a study of CD8+CD57+ T cells in acquired aplastic anemia. The template used for profiling TCR beta VDJ and CDR3 was genomic DNA. TCRdb ran MiXCR on the reads and lists one entry per CDR3 protein. The sample has about 120,000 distinct CDR3 sequences, less than 50% seen once; the top ten hold 2.6%. The TCR was taken from a human donor with aplastic anemia. The specimen sequenced was sorted CD4+, CD8+, or CD8+CD57+ T cells (not recorded which) from PBMCs.

The CDR3 sequence is CASSEGVGGHNEQFF. The DNA of the CDR3 is TGTGCCAGCAGTGAGGGTGTGGGGGGGCACAATGAGCAGTTCTTC. The chain uses TRBV2 and TRBJ2-1; maybe TRBD2 (7 bases). V was cut by 3 bases and J by 5 bases, with 14 bases left in between. The germline V gene encodes CDR1 SNHLY and CDR2 FYNNEI. The length of the CDR3 is 15 residues.